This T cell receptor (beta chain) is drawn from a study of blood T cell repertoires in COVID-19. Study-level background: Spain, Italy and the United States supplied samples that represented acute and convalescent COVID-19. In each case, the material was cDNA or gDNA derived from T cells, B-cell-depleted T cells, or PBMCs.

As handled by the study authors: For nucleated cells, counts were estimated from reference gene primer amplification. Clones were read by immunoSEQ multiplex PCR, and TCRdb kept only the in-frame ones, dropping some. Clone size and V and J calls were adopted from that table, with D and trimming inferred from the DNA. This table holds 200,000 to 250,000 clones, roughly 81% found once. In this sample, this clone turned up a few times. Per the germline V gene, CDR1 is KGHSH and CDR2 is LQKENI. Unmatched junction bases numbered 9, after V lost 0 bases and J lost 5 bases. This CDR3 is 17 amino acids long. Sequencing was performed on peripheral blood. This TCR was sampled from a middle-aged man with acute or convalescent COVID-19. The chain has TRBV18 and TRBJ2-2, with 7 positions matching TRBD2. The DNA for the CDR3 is TGTGCCAGCTCACCACCGTCAGGCGGGGGAATTACCGGGGAGCTGTTTTTT. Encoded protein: CASSPPSGGGITGELFF.